Listed here are 9 T cell receptor beta chains from one sample, sequenced in a study of T cell responses to AZD1222 COVID-19 vaccine. TCRdb keeps only in-frame clones here, not all; method: immunoSEQ multiplex PCR. Of 65,000 to 80,000 clones listed, 90% are singletons. The sample in question was peripheral blood, obtained on day 0 of AZD1222 vaccination. The receptors stem from an adult in good health.

The chain links TRBV11-3 to TRBJ2-5; D ambiguous. This CDR3 contains 12 residues. The V and J ends lost 2 bases and 5 bases respectively, with 6 bases between them. Germline V gene lookup returns CDR1 SGHNT and CDR2 YENEEA. The CDR3 coding sequence is TGTGCCAGCAGCTTAACGTCTGAGACCCAGTACTTC. This gives the protein CASSLTSETQYF.

V and J are TRBV10-3 and TRBJ2-2; D tentatively fits TRBD1 or TRBD2 (6 bases each). CDR1 is ENHRY and CDR2 is SYGVKD in the germline V gene. The CDR3 loop spans 14 amino acids. Trimming removed 2 bases at V and 6 bases at J, with 10 bases between. The CDR3 bases are TGTGCCATCAGTGAGAACAGGGAGGCCGGGGAGCTGTTTTTT. This encodes CAISENREAGELFF.

This chain connects TRBV6-6 to TRBJ1-4; 9 bases map to TRBD1. The CDR3 extends over 14 amino acids. The ends lost 6 bases at V and 3 bases at J; junction bases unmatched: 2. Germline V gives CDR1 MNHNY, CDR2 SVGAGI (reference sequence). The CDR3 DNA follows: TGTGCCAGCAGGGGGGACAGGGCTAATGAAAAACTGTTTTTT. It translates to CASRGDRANEKLFF.

The genes are TRBV7-2 and TRBJ1-1; possibly TRBD1 for D (6 bases). V was trimmed by 1 base and J by 5 bases, leaving 11 bases between them. The CDR3 has 14 amino acids. In germline, CDR1 is SGHTA, CDR2 FQGNSA. CDR3: CASSLVTQGTEAFF. The CDR3 DNA sequence: TGTGCCAGCAGCTTAGTCACACAGGGAACTGAAGCTTTCTTT.

The chain couples TRBV4-1 to TRBJ2-3; maybe TRBD2 (5 bases). The CDR3 extends over 16 amino acids. CDR1 and CDR2 from the germline V gene are MGHRA and YSYEKL. Trimming removed 0 bases from V and 0 bases from J, with 10 bases in between. CDR3 protein: CASSQERTGSTDTQYF. The CDR3 coding sequence is TGCGCCAGCAGCCAAGAGAGGACGGGGAGCACAGATACGCAGTATTTT.

The rearrangement joins TRBV5-8 to TRBJ1-6; D unresolved. This CDR3 comprises 13 residues. The V end lost 0 bases, the J end lost 9 bases, and 7 bases lay between the germline ends. The germline V gene has CDR1 SGHTS and CDR2 YDEGEE. The DNA for the CDR3 is TGTGCCAGCAGCTTGGAGCGCACTTCACCCCTCCACTTT. It codes for CASSLERTSPLHF.

The J gene is TRBJ1-6, the V gene TRBV9; 7 nucleotides align to TRBD1. V dropped 0 bases and J dropped 7; count of bases not matched to a gene: 4. The CDR3 sequence is 15 residues long. Germline CDR1 reads SGDLS; CDR2 reads YYNGEE. CDR3 DNA: TGTGCCAGCAGCGTAGGTTACAGGGGAAATTCACCCCTCCACTTT. Protein sequence: CASSVGYRGNSPLHF.

The gene calls are TRBV29-1 and TRBJ1-2; a weak D match, TRBD1 (6 bases). Trimming stripped 6 bases from V and 6 bases from J, with 14 bases between. Germline assignment: CDR1 SQVTM and CDR2 ANQGSEA. The CDR3 consists of 12 residues. The CDR3 region has the DNA TGCAGCGTAGGGGGGACTTCAGATGGCTACACCTTC. Amino acids: CSVGGTSDGYTF.

The chain employs TRBV6-5 and TRBJ2-5; either TRBD1 or TRBD2 may fit D (5 bases each). CDR1 MNHEY and CDR2 SVGAGI come from the germline V gene. The CDR3 spans 15 residues. Trimming took 3 bases from V and 1 from J, leaving 12 bases between them. Here the CDR3 reads CASSYKRDLQETQYF. CDR3 in DNA: TGTGCCAGCAGTTATAAACGGGACCTCCAAGAGACCCAGTACTTC.